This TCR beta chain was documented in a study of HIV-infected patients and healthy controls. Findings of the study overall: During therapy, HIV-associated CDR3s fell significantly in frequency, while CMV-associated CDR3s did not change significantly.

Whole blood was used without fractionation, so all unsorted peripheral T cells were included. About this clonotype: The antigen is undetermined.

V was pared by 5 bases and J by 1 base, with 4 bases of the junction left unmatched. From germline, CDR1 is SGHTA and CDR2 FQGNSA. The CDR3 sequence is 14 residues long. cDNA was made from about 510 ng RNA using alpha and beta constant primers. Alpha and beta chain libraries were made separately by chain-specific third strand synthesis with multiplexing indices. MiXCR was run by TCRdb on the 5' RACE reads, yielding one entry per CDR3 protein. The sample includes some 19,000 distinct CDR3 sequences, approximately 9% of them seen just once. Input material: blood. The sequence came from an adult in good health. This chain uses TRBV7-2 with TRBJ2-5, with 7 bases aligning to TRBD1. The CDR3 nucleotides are TGTGCCAGCAGCCCACAGGGGAGCCAAGAGACCCAGTACTTC. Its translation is CASSPQGSQETQYF. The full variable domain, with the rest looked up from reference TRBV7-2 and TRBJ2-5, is GAGVSQSPSNKVTEKGKDVELRCDPISGHTALYWYRQSLGQGLEFLIYFQGNSAPDKSGLPSDRFSAERTGGSVSTLTIQRTQQEDSAVYLCASSPQGSQETQYFGPGTRLLVL.